The rows below give T cell receptor beta chains drawn from one sample of a study of identifying expanded T cells in peripheral blood. Some clones are missing from TCRdb's copy, which holds only in-frame ones; the method was immunoSEQ multiplex PCR. The sample contains about 100,000 clones, 88% of which appear only once. Sequenced: blood. The origin of the receptors is a person between 18 and 69 years old in good health. Each CDR3 is given with its conserved first and last residue. The D gene is left open where the match is weak. The size of a clone is reported for some rows only, either as once, few or many, or as a class for expanded clones.

V	D	size	J	DNA	CDR3
TRBV15	TRBD1	NA	TRBJ1-6	TGTGCCACCAGCGGAAGGACAGGGGTTTTTTCACCCCTCCACTTT	CATSGRTGVFSPLHF
TRBV7-3	NA	NA	TRBJ1-2	TGTGCCAGCAGCCCAAGCCCCGGACAGCTTTCTAACTATGGCTACACCTTC	CASSPSPGQLSNYGYTF
TRBV27	NA	NA	TRBJ1-2	TGTGCCAGCAGTTTATCGAGTGACTATGGCTACACCTTC	CASSLSSDYGYTF
TRBV7-2	NA	NA	TRBJ2-5	TGTGCCAGCAGCTCCGAGGGGGGCAGGGAGACCCAGTACTTC	CASSSEGGRETQYF
TRBV7-9	NA	NA	TRBJ1-2	TGTGCCAGCAGCCCTTTCGGGGGGCAAAACTATGGCTACACCTTC	CASSPFGGQNYGYTF
TRBV5-1	TRBD2	NA	TRBJ2-7	TGCGCCAGCAGCTGGACTAGCGGGAGAAACGAGCAGTACTTC	CASSWTSGRNEQYF
TRBV20-1	NA	NA	TRBJ1-2	TGCAGTGCTAGAGTAAACTATGGCTACACCTTC	CSARVNYGYTF
TRBV28	TRBD1	NA	TRBJ2-7	TGTGCCAGCAGTGATCAGGGGGCGGTCTCCTACGAGCAGTACTTC	CASSDQGAVSYEQYF
TRBV11-2	NA	NA	TRBJ1-2	TGTGCCAGCAGCGCCTGGTCGGATGGCTACACCTTC	CASSAWSDGYTF
TRBV9	NA	NA	TRBJ1-1	TGTGCCAGCAGCAGACGTGGGAGTACTGAAGCTTTCTTT	CASSRRGSTEAFF
TRBV18	NA	NA	TRBJ2-3	TGTGCCAGCTCACCAAGCACAGATACGCAGTATTTT	CASSPSTDTQYF
TRBV15	TRBD2	NA	TRBJ2-5	TGTGCCACCAGCAGAGACCGGGGGGTTGAGACCCAGTACTTC	CATSRDRGVETQYF
TRBV21-1	NA	NA	TRBJ1-5	TGTGCCAGCAGCGGAGCCAAGGAGGCCAACGGGTACAGGCAGCCCCAGCATTTT	CASSGAKEANGYRQPQHF
TRBV19	NA	NA	TRBJ1-2	TGTGCCAGTAGTATGAGAAACAGGCCCTCTTACTATGGCTACACCTTC	CASSMRNRPSYYGYTF
TRBV5-4	TRBD1	NA	TRBJ2-7	TGTGCCAGCAGCTTGCTGTCAGGGGGTCTAGCCTACGAGCAGTACTTC	CASSLLSGGLAYEQYF
TRBV7-2	TRBD2	once	TRBJ2-7	TGTGCCAGCAGCTTAGAGAGCGGGAGAACCTACGAGCAGTACTTC	CASSLESGRTYEQYF
TRBV30	NA	NA	TRBJ1-5	TGTGCCTGGAGCCTAGACAGCTCCAATCAGCCCCAGCATTTT	CAWSLDSSNQPQHF
TRBV7-3	NA	once	TRBJ2-6	TGTGCCAGCAGCTTAATTGGGTCCCAAGCTGGGGCCAACGTCCTGACTTTC	CASSLIGSQAGANVLTF
TRBV30	NA	NA	TRBJ1-1	TGTGCCTGGAGTTGGGGGGTTCAGAACACTGAAGCTTTCTTT	CAWSWGVQNTEAFF
TRBV5-1	NA	NA	TRBJ2-7	TGCGCCAGCAGGTCGGAGGGGGCGGGAGAGCAGTACTTC	CASRSEGAGEQYF
TRBV2	NA	NA	TRBJ2-3	TGTGCCAGCAGTCGAGATATAGGAGATACGCAGTATTTT	CASSRDIGDTQYF
TRBV2	TRBD1	NA	TRBJ2-3	TGTGCCAGCAGGTACCGAACAGGGGCTATAGTCGGAAATACGCAGTATTTT	CASRYRTGAIVGNTQYF
TRBV7-9	NA	NA	TRBJ2-2	TGTGCCAGCAGCTATAGATCCGACACCGGGGAGCTGTTTTTT	CASSYRSDTGELFF
TRBV25-1	NA	once	TRBJ1-1	TGTGCCAGCAAGGGTGCCGGGAACACTGAAGCTTTCTTT	CASKGAGNTEAFF
TRBV5-1	TRBD1	NA	TRBJ2-5	TGCGCCAGCAGCTTGGGGGGACAGGACCAAGAGACCCAGTACTTC	CASSLGGQDQETQYF